This T cell receptor beta chain stems from a study of T cell responses to AZD1222 COVID-19 vaccine. Notes on the study in general: Epitopes outside B.1.351 and B.1.1.7 mutated regions reportedly drew nearly half of spike TCRs. Repertoire sampling was restricted to post-peak T cell response timepoints. CD4 TCRs covered the whole spike, strongest at regions 160-218 and 743-854.

Generated by immunoSEQ multiplex PCR, the TCRdb table keeps only in-frame clones and is missing some. Of more than 95,000 clones listed, 75% to 90% are singletons. Details on this clone: Its antigen is as yet unknown.

The V gene lost 2 bases and the J gene lost 0 bases, with 12 bases spanning the gap. Germline CDR1 SGHDN, CDR2 FVKESK. This CDR3 region has 16 residues. The material was peripheral blood, obtained 28 days after the second AZD1222 dose. The rearrangement joins TRBV14 to TRBJ2-3; D not certain. This clonotype was obtained from an adult who received the AZD1222 COVID-19 vaccine. CDR3 DNA sequence: TGTGCCAGCAGCCAACGGAGAGGTGGGAGCACAGATACGCAGTATTTT. Translation: CASSQRRGGSTDTQYF. Supplemented by reference TRBV14 and TRBJ2-3, the full variable domain reads EAGVTQFPSHSVIEKGQTVTLRCDPISGHDNLYWYRRVMGKEIKFLLHFVKESKQDESGMPNNRFLAERTGGTYSTLKVQPAELEDSGVYFCASSQRRGGSTDTQYFGPGTRLTVL.